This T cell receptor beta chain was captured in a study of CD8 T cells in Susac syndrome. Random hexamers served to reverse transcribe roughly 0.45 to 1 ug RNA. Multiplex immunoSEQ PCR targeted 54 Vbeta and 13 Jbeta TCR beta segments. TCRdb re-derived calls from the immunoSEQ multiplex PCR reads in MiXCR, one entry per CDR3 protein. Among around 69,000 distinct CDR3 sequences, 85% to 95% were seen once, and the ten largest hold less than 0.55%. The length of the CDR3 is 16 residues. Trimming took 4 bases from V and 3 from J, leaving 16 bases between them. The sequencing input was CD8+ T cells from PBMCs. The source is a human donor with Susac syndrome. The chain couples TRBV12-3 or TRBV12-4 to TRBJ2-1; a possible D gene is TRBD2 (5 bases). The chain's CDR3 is CASSSRLLRDYNEQFF. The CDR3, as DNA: TGTGCCAGCAGTTCTCGACTATTACGGGACTACAATGAGCAGTTCTTC.